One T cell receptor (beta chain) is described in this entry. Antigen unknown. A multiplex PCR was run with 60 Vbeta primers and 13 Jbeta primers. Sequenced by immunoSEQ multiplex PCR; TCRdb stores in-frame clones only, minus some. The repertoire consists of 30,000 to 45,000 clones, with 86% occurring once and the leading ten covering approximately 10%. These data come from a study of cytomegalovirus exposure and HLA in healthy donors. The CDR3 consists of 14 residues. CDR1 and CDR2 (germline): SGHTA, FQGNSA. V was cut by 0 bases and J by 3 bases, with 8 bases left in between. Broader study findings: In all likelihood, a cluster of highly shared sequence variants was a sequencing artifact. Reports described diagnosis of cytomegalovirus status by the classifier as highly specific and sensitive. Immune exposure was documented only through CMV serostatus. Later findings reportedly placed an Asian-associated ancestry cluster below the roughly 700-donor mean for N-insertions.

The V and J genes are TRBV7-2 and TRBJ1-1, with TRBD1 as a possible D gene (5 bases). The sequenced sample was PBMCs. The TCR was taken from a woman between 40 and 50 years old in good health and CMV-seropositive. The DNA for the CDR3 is TGTGCCAGCAGCTTAGCACCAGGGCACACTGAAGCTTTCTTT. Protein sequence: CASSLAPGHTEAFF.